These T cell receptor beta chains were read from a single sample in a study of T cell changes during pregnancy in multiple sclerosis. This table comes from immunoSEQ multiplex PCR, and its TCRdb copy is limited to in-frame clones, with some not included. The table includes under 40,000 clones, around nine tenths detected once. The material sequenced was peripheral blood, taken in the third trimester of pregnancy. These receptors were collected from a female donor in good health, enrolled as a control in a pregnancy study. Both conserved end residues are part of each CDR3.

J	V	CDR3
TRBJ1-1	TRBV9	CASSPSGTGVPEAFF
TRBJ2-4	TRBV19	CASSPDYPGSGENIQYF
TRBJ1-5	TRBV9	CASSVGQGDQPQHF
TRBJ2-2	TRBV27	CATSLGRIGELFF
TRBJ1-5	TRBV7-2	CASSLVRSASRGPHQPQHF
TRBJ2-3	TRBV6-1	CASSEGQGPDTQYF
TRBJ1-6	TRBV7-6	CASSYKQGGSPLHF
TRBJ1-1	TRBV9	CASSVGGQGVPEAFF
TRBJ2-7	TRBV2	CASSEALISLHEQYF
TRBJ2-2	TRBV10-3	CAIKPPEGLNTGELFF
TRBJ2-6	TRBV10-3	CATVAGLDSGANVLTF
TRBJ1-5	TRBV19	CASSGGVSNQPQHF
TRBJ2-5	TRBV11-2	CASSSMQGKETQYF
TRBJ2-3	TRBV9	CASSVEEDRPFTDTQYF
TRBJ1-1	TRBV14	CASSQVRGAAGTGGGTEAFF
TRBJ1-1	TRBV5-5	CASSLVGRPMNTEAFF